This TCR beta chain was retrieved from a study of cytomegalovirus exposure and HLA in healthy donors. Findings and caveats of the study: Listed as cytomegalovirus-associated were 150 or so TCR beta chains. The classifier reportedly diagnosed cytomegalovirus status with high specificity and sensitivity. Most TCR sequences proved rare, with some public TCRs found in many donors. Testing in vitro showed a few CMV-associated chains specific for CMV antigens.

Profiled with immunoSEQ multiplex PCR; TCRdb holds only in-frame clones, not every one. The sample has 140,000 or so clones; around 90% are singletons. Concerning this clone itself: Its antigen is still unknown.

The CDR3 is made up of 14 amino acids. The V end was cut by 3 bases, the J end by 8 bases, with 14 bases between. Germline V lookup: CDR1 SGDLS, CDR2 YYNGEE. The TCR comes from a woman aged 25 to 39 in good health and CMV-seropositive. The material sequenced was PBMCs. The gene calls are TRBV9 and TRBJ2-2; D might be TRBD1 (6 bases). The CDR3 nucleotides read TGTGCCAGCAGCGGACAGGCGACCCAGGGGGAGCTGTTTTTT. This gives the protein CASSGQATQGELFF.